Sequencing of this TCR beta chain was carried out in a study of T cells in tumors after PD-1 blockade. The repertoire was sequenced with immunoSEQ multiplex PCR; TCRdb's copy has only in-frame clones and lacks some. The profile shows about 20,000 clones, just under 80% of them singletons. This material consisted of PBMCs, taken before anti-PD-1 treatment. The TCR was taken from a human donor with basal cell carcinoma.

This CDR3 reads CASSAGTSGSSRQETQYF. The CDR3 DNA reads TGCGCCAGCAGCGCCGGGACTAGCGGGAGTTCCCGTCAAGAGACCCAGTACTTC. This chain connects TRBV5-1 to TRBJ2-7; 14 nucleotides match TRBD2. The better agreement between TRBJ2-5 and the DNA end casts doubt on the J call. CDR1 and CDR2 (germline): SGHRS, YFSETQ. CDR3 length: 18 amino acids.